Listed below are T cell receptor beta chains from one sample, sequenced in a study of regulatory T cells in long-lasting Graves disease. TCRdb re-called the multiplex PCR reads with MiXCR, one entry per CDR3 protein. The data contain hundreds of thousands of distinct CDR3 sequences, roughly 20% of them singletons. The sequencing here drew on peripheral blood mononuclear cells (PBMCs), taken when the disease was refractory, from a patient treated with antithyroid drugs. The receptor set was obtained from a female donor with Graves disease. CDR3s include the opening cysteine and the closing phenylalanine or tryptophan. Fields, in order: J gene, clone size, D gene, V gene, CDR3 protein, CDR3 DNA. A D gene is named only where the DNA matches it firmly. Clone size is not always given. Where it is, it says once, few, many or a class for expanded clones.

>TRBJ2-6|many|NA|TRBV7-8
CASSLVLVGSGANVLTF
TGTGCCAGCAGCTTAGTTCTTGTAGGCTCTGGGGCCAACGTCCTGACTTTC
>TRBJ2-2|NA|TRBD2|TRBV7-9
CASVLVPGTSGSRGAGELFF
TGTGCCAGCGTCCTGGTTCCAGGGACTAGCGGGAGCCGTGGCGCCGGGGAGCTGTTTTTT
>TRBJ1-2|NA|TRBD1|TRBV19
CASSAVIGTGTYGYTF
TGTGCCAGTAGTGCCGTGATTGGGACAGGAACGTATGGCTACACCTTC
>TRBJ1-2|NA|NA|TRBV20-1
CSAERGGNANYGYTF
TGCAGTGCGGAGAGGGGGGGAAATGCTAACTATGGCTACACCTTC
>TRBJ1-4|NA|NA|TRBV19
CATSLQGFANEKLFF
TGTGCCACCTCCCTGCAGGGGTTCGCTAATGAAAAACTGTTTTTT
>TRBJ2-4|many|NA|TRBV2
CASSEGVVLAKNIQYF
TGTGCCAGCAGTGAAGGTGTAGTACTAGCCAAAAACATTCAGTACTTC
>TRBJ2-7|few|NA|TRBV7-3
CASSESGVGEQYF
TGTGCCAGCAGCGAATCCGGGGTTGGCGAGCAGTACTTC
>TRBJ1-1|few|TRBD1|TRBV4-3
CASSQGGTGLGTEAFF
TGCGCCAGCAGCCAAGGGGGGACAGGGTTGGGCACTGAAGCTTTCTTT
>TRBJ2-7|many|NA|TRBV6-2/TRBV6-3
CASSSRDQAYEQYF
TGTGCCAGCAGTTCGCGGGACCAAGCCTACGAGCAGTACTTC
>TRBJ2-3|NA|TRBD2|TRBV29-1
CSVEGIPGLAGDTQYF
TGCAGCGTTGAAGGGATTCCGGGACTAGCGGGAGATACGCAGTATTTT
>TRBJ2-7|many|TRBD2|TRBV11-3
CASSLGPGREISNEQYF
TGTGCCAGCAGCTTAGGCCCGGGGAGGGAAATTTCGAACGAGCAGTACTTC
>TRBJ2-5|many|TRBD2|TRBV12-3/TRBV12-4
CASRLAGETQYF
TGTGCCAGCAGACTAGCGGGAGAGACCCAGTACTTC
>TRBJ2-7|NA|NA|TRBV7-2
CGSSSSYEQYF
TGTGGCAGCAGCTCTTCCTACGAGCAGTACTTC
>TRBJ2-7|many|NA|TRBV7-2
CASSLGQGKAYEQYF
TGTGCCAGCAGCTTAGGTCAGGGGAAGGCCTACGAGCAGTACTTC
>TRBJ2-5|many|TRBD1|TRBV7-7
CASSLGTGVWETQYF
TGTGCTAGCAGCTTAGGGACAGGGGTTTGGGAGACCCAGTACTTC
>TRBJ2-5|NA|NA|TRBV10-2
CASSPPEQETQYF
TGCGCCAGCAGTCCCCCGGAGCAAGAGACCCAGTACTTC
>TRBJ1-4|NA|TRBD1|TRBV18
CASSLRDSEKLFF
TGTGCCAGCTCACTGCGGGACAGCGAAAAACTGTTTTTT
>TRBJ2-3|few|TRBD2|TRBV30
CAWSVAGGTDTQYF
TGTGCCTGGAGTGTAGCGGGAGGCACAGATACGCAGTATTTT
>TRBJ1-5|few|NA|TRBV29-1
CSVAPGVNQPQHF
TGCAGCGTTGCGCCAGGGGTCAATCAGCCCCAGCATTTT
>TRBJ1-4|NA|NA|TRBV4-1
CASSQEIAAGPVRLFF
TGCGCCAGCAGCCAAGAAATCGCGGCTGGGCCGGTAAGGCTGTTTTTT
>TRBJ2-4|many|NA|TRBV18
CASSPSDKNIQYF
TGTGCCAGCTCACCATCGGACAAAAACATTCAGTACTTC
>TRBJ1-3|NA|TRBD1|TRBV20-1
CSADRTGNSGNTIYF
TGCAGTGCGGACAGGACAGGGAACTCTGGAAACACCATATATTTT
>TRBJ1-2|many|NA|TRBV19
CASSIGNSNYGYTF
TGTGCCAGTAGTATCGGGAATTCTAACTATGGCTACACCTTC
>TRBJ2-5|few|TRBD2|TRBV27
CASSGGRAQYF
TGTGCCAGCAGTGGGGGGAGGGCCCAGTACTTC
>TRBJ2-1|few|NA|TRBV6-1
CASSGLGRYNEQFF
TGTGCCAGCAGTGGACTTGGACGGTACAATGAGCAGTTCTTC
>TRBJ2-7|many|TRBD1|TRBV20-1
CSAIPGQGYEQYF
TGCAGTGCTATACCGGGACAGGGGTACGAGCAGTACTTC
>TRBJ1-2|many|NA|TRBV5-1
CASSFGQTTNYGYTF
TGCGCCAGCAGCTTTGGACAGACTACTAACTATGGCTACACCTTC
>TRBJ2-5|many|NA|TRBV12-3/TRBV12-4
CASSLGAVGERETQYF
TGTGCCAGCAGTCTCGGTGCGGTGGGGGAGAGAGAGACCCAGTACTTC
>TRBJ2-7|many|TRBD1|TRBV7-9
CATRGQGSNEQYF
TGTGCCACCAGGGGACAGGGTAGCAACGAGCAGTACTTC
>TRBJ2-5|NA|NA|TRBV20-1
CSAKEEGQETQYF
TGCAGTGCTAAGGAAGAGGGCCAAGAGACCCAGTACTTC
>TRBJ2-5|many|NA|TRBV12-3/TRBV12-4
CASRRGETQYF
TGTGCCAGCAGGAGAGGGGAGACCCAGTACTTC
>TRBJ2-3|NA|NA|TRBV7-9
CASSTRDPATTDTQYF
TGTGCCAGCAGCACCCGGGACCCGGCGACCACAGATACGCAGTATTTT
>TRBJ1-3|few|TRBD1|TRBV11-2
CASSTWDRESGNTIYF
TGTGCCAGCAGCACCTGGGACAGGGAATCTGGAAACACCATATATTTT
>TRBJ2-7|NA|TRBD1|TRBV7-2
CASSLAGTGGGYEQYF
TGTGCCAGCAGCTTAGCGGGGACAGGGGGGGGCTACGAGCAGTACTTC
>TRBJ2-7|NA|TRBD2|TRBV12-3/TRBV12-4
CASSLAGGTYYEQYF
TGTGCCAGCAGTTTGGCGGGAGGGACTTACTACGAGCAGTACTTC
>TRBJ2-7|NA|NA|TRBV30
CAGGGRPYEQYF
TGTGCCGGGGGGGGGCGGCCCTACGAGCAGTACTTC
>TRBJ1-1|many|NA|TRBV7-8
CASSDADRNTEAFF
TGTGCCAGCAGCGATGCGGACAGGAACACTGAAGCTTTCTTT
>TRBJ2-7|NA|NA|TRBV10-3
CAISGTFPYEQYF
TGTGCCATCAGTGGGACCTTTCCCTACGAGCAGTACTTC
>TRBJ1-1|NA|TRBD1|TRBV10-3
CAISPIGTVGEAFF
TGTGCCATCAGCCCTATCGGGACAGTAGGTGAAGCTTTCTTT
>TRBJ2-1|NA|NA|TRBV29-1
CSVDRSNDNEQFF
TGCAGCGTTGATAGGTCTAACGACAATGAGCAGTTCTTC
>TRBJ2-5|NA|TRBD2|TRBV19
CAGSRAGGRIPQETQYF
TGTGCCGGTAGTCGAGCGGGGGGACGGATCCCCCAAGAGACCCAGTACTTC
>TRBJ1-5|many|NA|TRBV7-2
CASSFLDQPQHF
TGTGCCAGCAGCTTTCTAGATCAGCCCCAGCATTTT
>TRBJ2-5|many|TRBD2|TRBV7-2
CASSRTSGIETQYF
TGTGCCAGCAGCCGGACTAGCGGGATCGAGACCCAGTACTTC
>TRBJ2-7|few|TRBD2|TRBV28
CASIPWGGSYEQYF
TGTGCCAGTATCCCTTGGGGGGGTTCCTACGAGCAGTACTTC
>TRBJ1-1|NA|NA|TRBV4-2
CASSHPDSDTEAFF
TGTGCCAGCAGCCACCCTGACAGCGACACTGAAGCTTTCTTT
>TRBJ2-7|NA|NA|TRBV18
CASSEEQGREYF
TGTGCCAGCTCAGAAGAACAGGGAAGGGAGTACTTC
>TRBJ1-2|few|TRBD1|TRBV20-1
CSAPTGPTYGYTF
TGCAGTGCTCCGACAGGGCCGACCTATGGCTACACCTTC
>TRBJ2-5|few|NA|TRBV9
CASSVGPTETQYF
TGTGCCAGCAGCGTAGGTCCGACAGAGACCCAGTACTTC
>TRBJ2-1|few|NA|TRBV7-3
CASSLRSVEGGTFRNEQFF
TGTGCCAGCAGCTTAAGGAGCGTCGAAGGGGGGACGTTTCGCAATGAGCAGTTCTTC
>TRBJ1-2|many|NA|TRBV28
CASSKLTDGYTF
TGTGCCAGCAGTAAACTAACGGACGGCTACACCTTC
>TRBJ2-5|many|NA|TRBV11-2
CASSFRPGQETQYF
TGTGCCAGCAGCTTCCGGCCTGGACAAGAGACCCAGTACTTC
>TRBJ2-5|few|NA|TRBV6-1
CASSPTGFQETQYF
TGTGCCAGCAGCCCTACAGGGTTCCAAGAGACCCAGTACTTC
>TRBJ1-2|many|NA|TRBV29-1
CSVDGGYGYTF
TGCAGCGTTGATGGAGGGTATGGCTACACCTTC
>TRBJ2-5|NA|NA|TRBV6-2/TRBV6-3
CASSYQYQETQYF
TGTGCCAGCAGTTACCAGTACCAAGAGACCCAGTACTTC
>TRBJ2-7|NA|TRBD2|TRBV10-2
CAAWGGLAGVGSYEQYF
TGCGCCGCCTGGGGTGGACTAGCGGGAGTCGGCTCCTACGAGCAGTACTTC